The 21 T cell receptor beta chains reported below all come from one sample, sequenced in a study of Graves' ophthalmopathy and Graves' hyperthyroidism. The sequenced template was RNA, covering the TCR beta CDR3 region. Amplification began with first-round RT-PCR using HTBI primers, then second-round multiplex PCR was performed. TCRdb recomputed calls from the multiplex PCR reads with MiXCR, one row per CDR3 protein. This sample has under 350,000 distinct CDR3 sequences, with roughly a sixth found just once. Sequencing was done on a sample of peripheral blood. The receptors were sampled from an adult man with Graves' ophthalmopathy.

This clonotype occurred once. The V and J genes are TRBV11-2 and TRBJ2-2; D possibly corresponds to TRBD1 (5 bases). Trimming removed 6 bases at V and 3 bases at J, with 23 bases between. This CDR3 region has 18 residues. From germline, CDR1 is SGHAT and CDR2 FQNNGV. CDR3 loop: CASRFKGLVLGDTGELFF. CDR3 in DNA: TGTGCCAGCAGATTCAAGGGGCTAGTTCTCGGTGACACCGGGGAGCTGTTTTTT.

The sample holds many counts of this clonotype. The chain combines TRBV5-6 with TRBJ2-7; the match to TRBD2 covers 10 bases. The J segment lost 5 bases and the V segment lost 4 bases, leaving 6 bases of the junction unmatched. This CDR3 is 14 amino acids long. From germline, CDR1 is SGHDT and CDR2 YYEEEE. The CDR3 nucleotides read TGTGCCAGCAGCACCTGGACTAGCGGTAACGAGCAGTACTTC. Amino acid sequence: CASSTWTSGNEQYF.

This clonotype was counted ten times or more. J is TRBJ1-5 and V is TRBV6-1; 7 bases are shared with TRBD1. The CDR3 loop spans 15 amino acids. Germline V gives CDR1 MNHNS, CDR2 SASEGT. V was clipped by 6 bases and J by 7 bases; unmatched bases: 12. The CDR3 DNA reads TGTGCCAGCAGAGAACACAGGGGTCAAAGGCAGCCCCAGCATTTT. Translation gives CASREHRGQRQPQHF.

V usage is TRBV2 and J usage is TRBJ1-5; D gene uncertain. V lost 4 bases and J lost 3, with 7 bases in between. Germline loops: CDR1 SNHLY, CDR2 FYNNEI. CDR3 size: 13 residues. CDR3 DNA: TGTGCCAGCAGTGTCGGGAACAATCAGCCCCAGCATTTT. This gives the protein CASSVGNNQPQHF. Full variable domain (outside the CDR3, taken from reference TRBV2 and TRBJ1-5): EPEVTQTPSHQVTQMGQEVILRCVPISNHLYFYWYRQILGQKVEFLVSFYNNEISEKSEIFDDQFSVERPDGSNFTLKIRSTKLEDSAMYFCASSVGNNQPQHFGDGTRLSIL.

This clonotype was detected ten times or more. The V gene is TRBV18, the J gene TRBJ1-6; TRBD1 might be the D (5 bases). The CDR3 is made up of 15 amino acids. Germline values: CDR1 KGHSH, CDR2 LQKENI. Trimming removed 2 bases from V and 7 bases from J, with 12 bases in between. CDR3 in amino acids: CASSPGGTENSPLHF. CDR3 nucleotides: TGTGCCAGCTCACCAGGCGGGACGGAAAATTCACCCCTCCACTTT.

This clonotype appeared many times. The genes are TRBV30 and TRBJ2-2, with no clear D. Trimming stripped 4 bases from V and 6 bases from J, with 12 bases between. CDR3 length equals 13 residues. Germline V lookup: CDR1 GTSNPN, CDR2 SVGIG (reference sequence). The CDR3 nucleotides are TGTGCCTGGACCAGAGACCTTGCCGGGGAGCTGTTTTTT. Its protein is CAWTRDLAGELFF. Drawing the rest from reference TRBV30 and TRBJ2-2, the complete variable domain is SQTIHQWPATLVQPVGSPLSLECTVEGTSNPNLYWYRQAAGRGLQLLFYSVGIGQISSEVPQNLSASRPQDRQFILSSKKLLLSDSGFYLCAWTRDLAGELFFGEGSRLTVL.

In the case of this clonotype: A much larger clone differs from this one at a single base, so this may be a read error. The rearrangement links TRBV19 to TRBJ1-5, with 7 bases matching TRBD1. Per the germline V gene, CDR1 is LNHDA and CDR2 is SQIVND (reference sequence). Losses at the gene ends were 9 bases for V and 3 bases for J; bases not matched to a gene: 14. The CDR3 sequence is 16 residues long. The CDR3 coding sequence is TGTGCCAGCAAAGATATAGACAGGGTCGACAATCAGCCCCAGCATTTT. It specifies CASKDIDRVDNQPQHF.

This clonotype was counted at least ten times. The V call is TRBV11-2, the J call TRBJ1-1; 8 nucleotides agree with TRBD1. Germline V gene lookup returns CDR1 SGHAT and CDR2 FQNNGV. The CDR3 has 14 amino acids. The V gene end was trimmed by 3 bases and the J gene end by 6 bases; junction bases not matched to a gene: 6. The DNA of the CDR3 is TGTGCCAGCAGCTTTGGACAGGGCCGGTCTGAAGCTTTCTTT. It specifies CASSFGQGRSEAFF.

This clonotype was seen ten or more times. V usage is TRBV5-1 and J usage is TRBJ2-5; D is perhaps TRBD1 (5 bases). This CDR3 is 13 amino acids long. Trimming removed 0 bases from V and 6 bases from J, with 9 bases in between. The germline V gene has CDR1 SGHRS and CDR2 YFSETQ. The DNA of the CDR3 is TGCGCCAGCAGCTTGGCCCAGGGAAAGACCCAGTACTTC. Its translation: CASSLAQGKTQYF.

This clonotype was counted many times. The chain links TRBV6-2 or TRBV6-3 to TRBJ1-1; tentative D call: TRBD1 (6 bases). CDR1 and CDR2 from the germline V gene are MNHEY and SVGEGT. The CDR3 length is 16 residues. With 6 bases removed from V and 7 bases from J, the gap between germline ends came to 24 bases. The CDR3 nucleotides are TGTGCCAGCAGCCCCCCCCCGGGCAGGGGAGCTCTTGAAGCTTTCTTT. Residues: CASSPPPGRGALEAFF.

This clonotype was seen at least ten times. This chain connects TRBV6-5 to TRBJ2-5, with 7 bases lining up with TRBD2. This CDR3 comprises 15 residues. With 7 bases clipped from V and 5 bases from J, the junction kept 13 bases outside the gene matches. CDR1 and CDR2 (germline): MNHEY, SVGAGI. The CDR3 loop is CASNYGAGPGETQYF. The DNA for the CDR3 is TGTGCCAGCAACTACGGAGCGGGGCCAGGGGAGACCCAGTACTTC.

This clonotype was seen at least ten times. A much larger clone lies one base from this, so it may be a read error. The chain uses TRBV12-5 and TRBJ2-7; maybe TRBD2 (5 bases). The V end lost 6 bases, the J end lost 1 base, and 10 bases lay between the germline ends. Looked up from germline, CDR1 is LGHNT and CDR2 is FRNRAP. The CDR3 totals 13 residues. The CDR3 loop is CASGLTGSYEQYF. The CDR3 nucleotides are TGTGCTAGTGGGCTAACGGGATCCTACGAGCAGTACTTC.

This clonotype was seen many times. This chain joins TRBV3-1 and TRBJ1-1; D gene uncertain. V was cut by 1 base and J by 0 bases, with 9 bases left in between. The CDR3 sequence is 15 residues long. Germline V gene lookup returns CDR1 LGHDT and CDR2 YNNKEL (reference sequence). CDR3 sequence (DNA): TGTGCCAGCAGCCAAGGTTTACAGATGAACACTGAAGCTTTCTTT. It specifies CASSQGLQMNTEAFF.

This clonotype was observed a few times. The chain carries TRBV28 and TRBJ2-5, with a possible D match to TRBD1 (5 bases). The V end lost 1 base, the J end lost 5 bases, and 17 bases lay between the germline ends. CDR1 is MDHEN and CDR2 is SYDVKM in the germline V gene. The CDR3 runs to 16 residues. CDR3 DNA sequence: TGTGCCAGCAGTTTATCTGGTGGGGCCCACGAGGAGACCCAGTACTTC. Its protein is CASSLSGGAHEETQYF.

The table lists this clonotype with a few counts. V is TRBV27 and J is TRBJ2-7; TRBD1 matches at 9 bases. The V gene's germline CDR1 is MNHEY and CDR2 SMNVEV (reference sequence). J gave up 3 bases and V 7 bases, and 4 bases lay outside the gene matches. This CDR3 is 13 amino acids long. CDR3 sequence reads: CASTQTGGYEQYF. The CDR3 DNA reads TGTGCCAGCACCCAGACAGGGGGCTACGAGCAGTACTTC.

This clonotype was recorded at least ten times. The chain combines TRBV19 with TRBJ1-1; D may be TRBD1 (6 bases). The CDR3 runs 15 residues. In germline, CDR1 is LNHDA, CDR2 SQIVND (reference sequence). The V gene lost 5 bases and the J gene lost 0 bases, with 13 bases spanning the gap. CDR3 coding DNA: TGTGCCAGTAGTCCAGACAGGTGGATGAACACTGAAGCTTTCTTT. It specifies CASSPDRWMNTEAFF.

This clonotype was counted a few times. A read error is possible here, since a much larger clone lies one base away. This chain connects TRBV11-2 to TRBJ2-2, with D possibly matching TRBD2 (6 bases). CDR3 length: 15 amino acids. Germline V gives CDR1 SGHAT, CDR2 FQNNGV. CDR3 region: CASSFSTPGTGGLFF. For the CDR3, the DNA is TGTGCCAGCAGCTTTAGTACGCCCGGCACCGGGGGGCTGTTTTTT.

The sample holds many counts of this clonotype. The CDR3 sequence: CASSSAGIRVGYTF. The DNA of the CDR3 is TGTGCCAGCAGCTCGGCAGGAATTAGGGTTGGCTACACCTTC. The chain links TRBV5-8 to TRBJ1-2; D is ambiguous. There are 14 residues in the CDR3. The V gene's germline CDR1 is SGHTS and CDR2 YDEGEE. The V end was cut by 3 bases, the J end by 7 bases, with 16 bases between.

This clonotype has ten or more counts. This sequence joins TRBV5-1 and TRBJ1-2; D uncertain. There are 13 residues in the CDR3. The germline gives CDR1 SGHRS, CDR2 YFSETQ. Trimming pared 0 bases from V and 5 bases from J, leaving 8 bases between. The CDR3 is CASSLDVEYGYTF. CDR3 coding DNA: TGCGCCAGCAGCTTGGACGTCGAGTATGGCTACACCTTC.

This clonotype was found many times. The CDR3 sequence is CASSLVSALAGPYNEQFF. CDR3 DNA sequence: TGTGCCAGCAGCTTAGTCTCTGCGTTAGCGGGACCCTACAATGAGCAGTTCTTC. The chain joins TRBV11-2 to TRBJ2-1, with 8 bases identical to TRBD2. The CDR3 is made up of 18 amino acids. Germline CDR1 is SGHAT and CDR2 is FQNNGV. J gave up 2 bases and V 1 base, and 10 bases lay outside the gene matches.

This clonotype came up many times. The J gene is TRBJ1-1, the V gene TRBV20-1; D is perhaps TRBD1 (5 bases). Deletions cut 6 bases from V and 2 bases from J, with 10 bases between. Germline CDR1 and CDR2: DFQATT and SNEGSKA (reference sequence). CDR3 length: 12 amino acids. The CDR3 loop is CSARGGNTEAFF. Written as DNA, the CDR3 is TGCAGTGCGCGCGGGGGTAACACTGAAGCTTTCTTT.